This T cell receptor beta chain was captured in a study of graft-versus-host responses after intestinal transplantation. The length of the CDR3 is 16 residues. The V end lost 1 base, the J end lost 0 bases, and 13 bases lay between the germline ends. From germline, CDR1 is SGHRS and CDR2 YFSETQ. Sequencing used immunoSEQ multiplex PCR; TCRdb keeps in-frame clones, though not all of them. The profile covers around 29,000 clones, with roughly 85% appearing a single time and approximately 10% taken by the ten largest. The material was PBMCs, obtained 450 to 460 days after intestinal transplantation. The sequence was obtained from a human patient who received an intestinal transplant, so some T cells may come from the graft donor. The J gene is TRBJ2-5, the V gene TRBV5-1; the D gene is possibly TRBD2 (6 bases). The CDR3 DNA reads TGCGCCAGCAGCTTGTCATCTCGGGGGTACCAAGAGACCCAGTACTTC. The encoded protein is CASSLSSRGYQETQYF.